This TCR beta chain was sequenced in a study of cytotoxic CD8 clonotypes in ibrutinib-treated CLL. Overall study: There were, on average, 255,043 productive templates and 80,000 to 100,000 productive rearrangements per sample. The study, taken as a whole, reports: Patients with sustained remission and those progressing were sampled at differing times.

From germline, CDR1 is SGHAT and CDR2 FQNNGV. V trimming: 2 bases; J trimming: 9 bases; junction bases outside the gene matches: 5. This CDR3 is built from 14 residues. On this clone: Its cognate antigen is unknown.

Depths of 1 in 200,000 to 1 in 1 million T cells were the sequencing target. Method: immunoSEQ multiplex PCR; TCRdb's copy keeps in-frame clones and lacks some. The sample consists of around 310,000 clones, 70% to 80% of them appearing once. The material sequenced was PBMCs, taken before ibrutinib treatment. This chain links TRBV11-2 with TRBJ2-1; 9 nucleotides agree with TRBD2. The receptor was derived from a human donor with chronic lymphocytic leukemia. The CDR3 region has the DNA TGTGCCAGCAGCTTACTAGCGGGACCTTCTGAGCAGTTCTTC. Protein product: CASSLLAGPSEQFF.